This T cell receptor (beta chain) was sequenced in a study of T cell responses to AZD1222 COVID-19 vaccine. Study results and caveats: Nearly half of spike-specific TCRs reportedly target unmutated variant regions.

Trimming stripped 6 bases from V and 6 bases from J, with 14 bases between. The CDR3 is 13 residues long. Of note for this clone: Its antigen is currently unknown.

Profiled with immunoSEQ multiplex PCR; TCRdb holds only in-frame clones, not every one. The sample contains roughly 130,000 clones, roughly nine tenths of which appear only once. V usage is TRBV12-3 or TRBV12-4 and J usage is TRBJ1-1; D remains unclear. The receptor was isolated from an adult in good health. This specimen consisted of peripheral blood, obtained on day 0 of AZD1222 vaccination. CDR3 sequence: CASSSLGGSEAFF. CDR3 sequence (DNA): TGTGCCAGCAGCTCCCTTGGAGGATCTGAAGCTTTCTTT.